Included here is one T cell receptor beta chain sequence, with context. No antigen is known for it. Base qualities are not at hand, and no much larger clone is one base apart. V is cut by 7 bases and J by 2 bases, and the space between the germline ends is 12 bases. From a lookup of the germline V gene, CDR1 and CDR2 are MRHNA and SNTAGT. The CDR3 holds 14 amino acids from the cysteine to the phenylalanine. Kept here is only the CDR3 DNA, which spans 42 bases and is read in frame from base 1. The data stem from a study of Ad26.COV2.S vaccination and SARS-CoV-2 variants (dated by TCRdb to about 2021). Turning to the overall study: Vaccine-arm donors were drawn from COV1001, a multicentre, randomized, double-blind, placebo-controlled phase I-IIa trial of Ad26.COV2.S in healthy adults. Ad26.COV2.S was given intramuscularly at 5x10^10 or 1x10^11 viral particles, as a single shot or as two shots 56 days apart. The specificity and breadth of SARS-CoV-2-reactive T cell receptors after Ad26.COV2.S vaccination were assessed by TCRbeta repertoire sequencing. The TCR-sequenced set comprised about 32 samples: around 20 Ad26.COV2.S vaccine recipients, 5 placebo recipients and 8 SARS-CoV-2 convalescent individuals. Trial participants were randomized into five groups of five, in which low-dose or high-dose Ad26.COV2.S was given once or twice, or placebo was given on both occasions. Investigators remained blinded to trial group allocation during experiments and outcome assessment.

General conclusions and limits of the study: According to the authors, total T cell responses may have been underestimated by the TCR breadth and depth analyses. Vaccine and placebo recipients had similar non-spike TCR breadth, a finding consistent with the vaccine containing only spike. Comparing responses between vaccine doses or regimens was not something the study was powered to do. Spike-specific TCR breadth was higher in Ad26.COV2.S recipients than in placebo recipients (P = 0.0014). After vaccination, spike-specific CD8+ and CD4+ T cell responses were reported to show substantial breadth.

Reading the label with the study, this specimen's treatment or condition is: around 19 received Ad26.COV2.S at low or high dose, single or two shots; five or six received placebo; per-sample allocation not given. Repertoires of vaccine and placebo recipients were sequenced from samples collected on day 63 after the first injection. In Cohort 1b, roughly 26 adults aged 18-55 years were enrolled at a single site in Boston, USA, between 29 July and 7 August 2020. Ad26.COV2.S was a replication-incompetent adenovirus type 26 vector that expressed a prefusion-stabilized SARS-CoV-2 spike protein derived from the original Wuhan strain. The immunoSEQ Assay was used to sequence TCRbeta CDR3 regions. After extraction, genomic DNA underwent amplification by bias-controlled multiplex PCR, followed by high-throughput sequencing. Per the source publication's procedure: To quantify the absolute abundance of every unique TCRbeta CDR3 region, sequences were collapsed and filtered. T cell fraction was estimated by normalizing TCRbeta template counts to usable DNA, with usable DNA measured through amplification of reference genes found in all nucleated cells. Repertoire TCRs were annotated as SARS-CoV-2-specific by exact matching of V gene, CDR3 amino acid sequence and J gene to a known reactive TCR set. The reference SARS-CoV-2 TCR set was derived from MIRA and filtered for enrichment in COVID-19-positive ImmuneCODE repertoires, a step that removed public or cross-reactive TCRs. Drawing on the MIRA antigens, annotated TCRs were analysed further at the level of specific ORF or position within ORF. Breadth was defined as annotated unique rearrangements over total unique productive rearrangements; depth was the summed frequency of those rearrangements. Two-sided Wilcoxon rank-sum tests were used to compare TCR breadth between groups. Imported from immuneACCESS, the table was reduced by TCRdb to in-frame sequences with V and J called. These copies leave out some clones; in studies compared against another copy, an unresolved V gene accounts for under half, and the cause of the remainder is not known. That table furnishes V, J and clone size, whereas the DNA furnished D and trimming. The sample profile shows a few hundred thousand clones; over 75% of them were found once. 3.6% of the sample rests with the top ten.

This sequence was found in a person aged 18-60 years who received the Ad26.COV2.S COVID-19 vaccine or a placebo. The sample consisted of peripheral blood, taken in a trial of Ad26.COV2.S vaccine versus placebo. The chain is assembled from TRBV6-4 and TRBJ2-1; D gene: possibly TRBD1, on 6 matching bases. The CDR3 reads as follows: CASNGQTTYNEQFF. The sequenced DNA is TGTGCCAGCAATGGACAGACCACCTACAATGAGCAGTTCTTC.